These 22 T cell receptor beta chains came from one sample sequenced in a study of PD-1 blockade in classical Hodgkin lymphoma (TCRdb year 2020). The library was prepared using the immunoSEQ multiplex PCR assay. Imported from immuneACCESS, the table was reduced by TCRdb to in-frame sequences with V and J called. These copies leave out some clones; in studies compared against another copy, an unresolved V gene accounts for under half, and the cause of the remainder is not known. The sample table lists roughly 41,000 clones, 76% of them with a count of one. The biggest ten clones account for about a fifth of the sample. The time point label, as the study defines it: cycle 1 day 1 (C1D1), immediately before nivolumab initiation. All trial patients had relapsed after autologous stem cell transplantation, with cohorts A, B and C differing in prior brentuximab vedotin exposure. This specimen consisted of peripheral blood mononuclear cells (PBMCs), obtained at baseline. Receptor source: a human donor with classical Hodgkin lymphoma.

CDR3 sequence: CASSLTGNTEAFF. DNA for the CDR3: TGCGCCAGCAGCCTTACAGGGAACACTGAAGCTTTCTTT. The chain is built from TRBV4-1 and TRBJ1-1, with a possible D match to TRBD1 (5 bases). V was shortened by 4 bases and J by 1 base, with 7 bases between the two germline ends. The V gene's germline CDR1 is MGHRA and CDR2 YSYEKL. This CDR3 has 13 amino acids.

This clone has just one count. This rearrangement joins TRBV9 to TRBJ1-5; D not certain. Per the germline V gene, CDR1 is SGDLS and CDR2 is YYNGEE. The V gene lost 4 bases and the J gene lost 4 bases, with 12 bases spanning the gap. This CDR3 has 14 residues. The CDR3, as DNA: TGTGCCAGCAGCCCCCTGTTGGGGAATCAGCCCCAGCATTTT. It specifies CASSPLLGNQPQHF. The variable domain in full, completed from reference TRBV9 and TRBJ1-5, reads DSGVTQTPKHLITATGQRVTLRCSPRSGDLSVYWYQQSLDQGLQFLIQYYNGEERAKGNILERFSAQQFPDLHSELNLSSLELGDSALYFCASSPLLGNQPQHFGDGTRLSIL.

As DNA, the CDR3 is TGTGCCAGCAGCACAATCCGGGACATCGCTGAAGCTTTCTTT. The encoded protein is CASSTIRDIAEAFF. This chain joins TRBV9 and TRBJ1-1; D perhaps matches TRBD1 (6 bases). This CDR3 contains 14 residues. Deletions cut 4 bases from V and 6 bases from J, with 16 bases between. CDR1 and CDR2 (germline): SGDLS, YYNGEE.

This sequence joins TRBV6-5 and TRBJ1-5, with TRBD1 matching over 7 bases. The CDR3 runs to 13 residues. CDR1 MNHEY and CDR2 SVGAGI come from the germline V gene. The V segment lost 5 bases and the J segment 3 bases; nucleotides outside the gene matches: 1. The CDR3 nucleotides read TGTGCCAGCAGTACAGGGGTCAATCAGCCCCAGCATTTT. Its protein product is CASSTGVNQPQHF.

The chain joins TRBV6-5 to TRBJ2-7; D uncertain. CDR1 and CDR2 (germline): MNHEY, SVGAGI. The CDR3 is 12 amino acids. The ends were cut back, 5 bases at V and 5 bases at J, with 10 bases in the middle. CDR3 amino acids: CASSSPPNEQYF. The CDR3 coding sequence is TGTGCCAGCAGTAGCCCCCCCAACGAGCAGTACTTC.

The chain joins TRBV19 to TRBJ1-3; no firm D call. The germline V gene encodes CDR1 LNHDA and CDR2 SQIVND (reference sequence). This CDR3 comprises 19 residues. V was clipped by 4 bases and J by 0 bases, with 22 bases between them. CDR3 residues: CASSSQPDISRSSGNTIYF. CDR3 in DNA: TGTGCCAGTAGTAGCCAACCCGACATATCAAGAAGCTCTGGAAACACCATATATTTT.

The V and J genes are TRBV7-2 and TRBJ2-1; D gene uncertain. Germline values: CDR1 SGHTA, CDR2 FQGNSA. This CDR3 is 17 amino acids long. V lost 1 base and J 0 bases, leaving 13 bases between the germline ends. The CDR3: CASSLVGRVSSYNEQFF. CDR3 sequence (DNA): TGTGCCAGCAGCTTAGTTGGTCGAGTGAGCTCCTACAATGAGCAGTTCTTC.

The chain has TRBV28 and TRBJ1-5; tentatively, D is TRBD1 (6 bases). The CDR3 runs to 19 residues. The V gene's germline CDR1 is MDHEN and CDR2 SYDVKM. Trimming left V 6 bases short and J 2 bases short, with 26 bases between. The CDR3 DNA sequence: TGTGCCAGCAGCCCTCGATATTACAGGGAGGGAGGGGGCAATCAGCCCCAGCATTTT. Its translation is CASSPRYYREGGGNQPQHF.

This clone is a singleton in its sample. The chain combines TRBV6-1 with TRBJ1-2, with D possibly matching TRBD1 (5 bases). The CDR3 contains 14 residues. CDR1 MNHNS and CDR2 SASEGT come from the germline V gene. V was shortened by 10 bases and J by 8 bases, with 23 bases between the two germline ends. The CDR3 region is CATQPGQGGSGYTF. Here the CDR3 DNA reads TGTGCCACCCAGCCCGGCCAGGGTGGGAGCGGCTACACCTTC.

The V call is TRBV28, the J call TRBJ2-7; 8 bases align to TRBD1. This CDR3 has 14 amino acids. Trimming took 4 bases from V and 2 from J; bases not matched to a gene: 4. Germline values: CDR1 MDHEN, CDR2 SYDVKM. CDR3 DNA sequence: TGTGCCAGCAGTTCGGACAGGGTACCCTACGAGCAGTACTTC. This translates into CASSSDRVPYEQYF.

The V call is TRBV6-6, the J call TRBJ2-7; 10 bases agree with TRBD1. This CDR3 has 13 amino acids. After removal of 6 bases from V and 4 bases from J, the junction contained 3 bases not matched to a gene. Per the germline V gene, CDR1 is MNHNY and CDR2 is SVGAGI (reference sequence). The CDR3 DNA is TGTGCCAGCAGAGACAGGGGGCTTTACGAGCAGTACTTC. Its protein is CASRDRGLYEQYF.

This clone was found once. The chain combines TRBV18 with TRBJ2-5; tentatively, D is TRBD1 (5 bases). The V end was cut by 1 base, the J end by 3 bases, with 15 bases between. The CDR3 runs to 16 residues. Germline V gene sequence: CDR1 KGHSH, CDR2 LQKENI. CDR3 nucleotides: TGTGCCAGCTCACCACAAATGACCCAGGACAAAGAGACCCAGTACTTC. Encoded protein: CASSPQMTQDKETQYF.

Concerning this clone: Additional DNA sequences in this sample encode the identical CDR3. The chain is built from TRBV5-1 and TRBJ2-3, with TRBD2 matching 12 bases. Germline CDR1 reads SGHRS; CDR2 reads YFSETQ. The V gene end was trimmed by 5 bases and the J gene end by 2 bases; junction bases not matched to a gene: 9. This CDR3 comprises 17 residues. CDR3 coding DNA: TGCGCCAGCAGTTTACGACTAGCGGGAGAGGTCACAGATACGCAGTATTTT. This translates into CASSLRLAGEVTDTQYF.

The chain carries TRBV2 and TRBJ2-3; 15 bases match TRBD2. J lost 5 bases, V lost 4 bases, and 4 bases had no gene match. The CDR3 runs to 16 residues. CDR1 and CDR2 (germline): SNHLY, FYNNEI. The CDR3 loop reads CASSAGLAGGLDTQYF. The CDR3 DNA is TGTGCCAGCAGTGCCGGACTAGCGGGAGGGTTAGATACGCAGTATTTT.

The chain recombines TRBV7-2 with TRBJ2-7, with TRBD2 identical over 10 bases. After removal of 0 bases from V and 4 bases from J, the junction contained 6 bases not matched to a gene. This CDR3 has 16 amino acids. Looked up from germline, CDR1 is SGHTA and CDR2 is FQGNSA. The CDR3 DNA sequence: TGTGCCAGCAGCTTAGCTCCAAGCGGGAGGGGATACGAGCAGTACTTC. Protein sequence: CASSLAPSGRGYEQYF.

This sequence joins TRBV29-1 and TRBJ2-1; the D gene is possibly TRBD2 (6 bases). From germline, CDR1 is SQVTM and CDR2 ANQGSEA. The CDR3 extends over 13 amino acids. Trimming removed 4 bases from V and 9 bases from J, with 16 bases in between. In nucleotides, the CDR3 is TGCAGCGTTGTGGTAGCGGCCCCTTCTGAGCAGTTCTTC. It codes for CSVVVAAPSEQFF.

The rearrangement links TRBV2 to TRBJ2-7, with TRBD2 identical over 9 bases. The CDR3 contains 16 residues. Germline V gene lookup returns CDR1 SNHLY and CDR2 FYNNEI. The junction had 7 bases not matched to a gene; V was cut back by 4 bases and J by 0 bases. The CDR3 bases are TGTGCCAGCAGTGGGAGAGCGGGGGGTAGCTCCTACGAGCAGTACTTC. Amino acids: CASSGRAGGSSYEQYF.

This rearrangement joins TRBV20-1 to TRBJ2-3; D is ambiguous. The CDR3 is 11 residues long. Deletions cut 6 bases from V and 7 bases from J, with 11 bases between. CDR1 is DFQATT and CDR2 is SNEGSKA in the germline V gene (reference sequence). The CDR3 region is CSAPPFNTQYF. The CDR3 DNA sequence: TGCAGTGCCCCCCCTTTTAATACGCAGTATTTT.

The V gene is TRBV19, the J gene TRBJ2-5, with D perhaps TRBD2 (6 bases). CDR1 is LNHDA, CDR2 SQIVND, per germline (reference sequence). The CDR3 covers 13 residues. Deletions cut 8 bases from V and 2 bases from J, with 12 bases between. The CDR3 here is CASRGIVQETQYF. The DNA for the CDR3 is TGTGCCAGTCGGGGGATTGTTCAAGAGACCCAGTACTTC.

This chain joins TRBV2 and TRBJ2-7, with TRBD1 as a possible D gene (6 bases). The V end was cut by 7 bases, the J end by 0 bases, with 16 bases between. This CDR3 comprises 15 residues. Germline V gives CDR1 SNHLY, CDR2 FYNNEI. CDR3 loop: CASTTGSSPSYEQYF. CDR3 DNA: TGTGCCAGCACCACAGGGTCCTCACCCTCCTACGAGCAGTACTTC.

This clone has a handful of counts. The chain links TRBV2 to TRBJ2-2; the D is unclear. V lost 8 bases, J lost 6 bases, and 19 bases lay in between. Germline CDR1 SNHLY, CDR2 FYNNEI. The CDR3 has 15 residues. CDR3 in amino acids: CASASGSLSPGELFF. For the CDR3, the DNA is TGTGCCAGCGCCTCCGGGTCCCTTTCGCCCGGGGAGCTGTTTTTT.

V is TRBV4-1 and J is TRBJ2-7, with D maybe TRBD2 (5 bases). The V gene lost 1 base and the J gene lost 0 bases, with 19 bases spanning the gap. The CDR3 is 18 residues long. Germline V gene lookup returns CDR1 MGHRA and CDR2 YSYEKL. The CDR3 protein is CASSQGPGITGSSYEQYF. CDR3 nucleotide sequence: TGCGCCAGCAGCCAAGGTCCTGGAATAACTGGGAGCTCCTACGAGCAGTACTTC.